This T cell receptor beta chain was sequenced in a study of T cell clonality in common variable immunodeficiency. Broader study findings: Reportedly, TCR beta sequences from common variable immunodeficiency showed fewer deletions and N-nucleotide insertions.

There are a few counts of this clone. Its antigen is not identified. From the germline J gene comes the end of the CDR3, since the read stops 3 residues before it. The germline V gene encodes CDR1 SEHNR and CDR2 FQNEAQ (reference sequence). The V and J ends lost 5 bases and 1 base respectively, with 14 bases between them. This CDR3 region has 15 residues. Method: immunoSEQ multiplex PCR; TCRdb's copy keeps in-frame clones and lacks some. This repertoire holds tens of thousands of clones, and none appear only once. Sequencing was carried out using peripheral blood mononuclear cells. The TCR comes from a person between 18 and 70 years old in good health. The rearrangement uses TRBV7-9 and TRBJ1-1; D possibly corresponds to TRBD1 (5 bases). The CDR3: CASSPRQFQNTEAFF. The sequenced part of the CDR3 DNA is TGTGCCAGCAGCCCGAGACAGTTTCAGAACACTGAA.